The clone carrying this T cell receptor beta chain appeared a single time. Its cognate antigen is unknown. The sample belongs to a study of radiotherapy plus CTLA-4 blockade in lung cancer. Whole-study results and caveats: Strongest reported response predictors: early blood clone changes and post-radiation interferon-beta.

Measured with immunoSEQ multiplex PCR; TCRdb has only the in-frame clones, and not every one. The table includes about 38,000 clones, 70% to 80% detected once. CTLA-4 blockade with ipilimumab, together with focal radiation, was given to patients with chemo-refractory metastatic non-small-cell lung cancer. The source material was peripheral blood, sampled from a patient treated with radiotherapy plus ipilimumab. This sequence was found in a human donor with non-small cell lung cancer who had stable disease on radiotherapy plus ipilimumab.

CDR3 region: CASSLTLEEGKTF. CDR3 bases: TGTGCCAGCAGCTTAACGTTAGAGGAGGGTAAGACCTTC. The J gene is TRBJ1-2, the V gene TRBV7-3, with no clear D. V lost 0 bases to trimming and J lost 14 bases, with 16 bases between them. The CDR3 is 13 residues long. The V gene's germline CDR1 is SGHTA and CDR2 FQGTGA. The whole variable domain, remainder taken from reference TRBV7-3 and TRBJ1-2, is GAGVSQTPSNKVTEKGKYVELRCDPISGHTALYWYRQSLGQGPEFLIYFQGTGAADDSGLPNDRFFAVRPEGSVSTLKIQRTERGDSAVYLCASSLTLEEGKTFGSGTRLTVV.